This T cell receptor beta chain derives from a study of T-cell memory formation after mild COVID-19. Study in general: Among the donors, TCR clusters were largely specific to each donor.

TCRdb recomputed calls from the 5' RACE reads with MiXCR, one row per CDR3 protein. Of 300,000 to 400,000 distinct CDR3 sequences listed, around 14% are singletons. Study results and limitations: Contracting clones localized mainly to CM and EM when CD4+ and mainly to EMRA when CD8+. Clonal second-wave expansions that peaked on day 37 had unconfirmed SARS-CoV-2 specificity. There was a balanced CD4/CD8 profile in clones contracting day 15 to 85, and later expanders leaned CD4+.

J lost 5 bases, V lost 7 bases, and 9 bases had no gene match. This CDR3 is 15 amino acids long. Germline CDR1 and CDR2: MDHEN and SYDVKM. Many counts were recorded for this clonotype. As yet, its antigen is unknown. Sequences were obtained from PBMCs or a T cell subset sorted from them (not recorded which). The chain employs TRBV28 and TRBJ2-1; 9 bases map to TRBD2. The source is a man aged 18-30 years who had mild COVID-19 (a few samples of this study predate the infection). Cell type and time point are not known. CDR3 residues: CASISLSGGNNEQFF. The CDR3 DNA sequence: TGTGCCAGCATTTCACTGAGCGGGGGGAACAATGAGCAGTTCTTC.